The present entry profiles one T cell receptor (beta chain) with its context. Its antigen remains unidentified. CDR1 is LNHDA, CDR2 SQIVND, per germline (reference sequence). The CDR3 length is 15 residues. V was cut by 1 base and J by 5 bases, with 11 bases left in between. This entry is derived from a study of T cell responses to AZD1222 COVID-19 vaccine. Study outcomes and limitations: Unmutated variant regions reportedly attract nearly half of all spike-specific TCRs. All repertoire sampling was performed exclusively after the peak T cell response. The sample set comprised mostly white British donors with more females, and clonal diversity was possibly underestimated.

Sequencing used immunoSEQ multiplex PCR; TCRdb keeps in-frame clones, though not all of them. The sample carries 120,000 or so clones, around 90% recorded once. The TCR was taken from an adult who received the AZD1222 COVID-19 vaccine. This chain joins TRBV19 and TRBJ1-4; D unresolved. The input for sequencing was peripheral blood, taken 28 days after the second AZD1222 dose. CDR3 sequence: CASSIGTDGNEKLFF. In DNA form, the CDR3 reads TGTGCCAGTAGTATAGGAACGGACGGGAATGAAAAACTGTTTTTT.